A single TCR beta chain is shown here with its context. The method was immunoSEQ multiplex PCR; TCRdb's version includes in-frame clones alone and lacks a portion of them. The table has some 170,000 clones, 75% to 80% seen once; the top ten hold roughly 28%. The V and J ends lost 8 bases and 9 bases respectively, with 17 bases between them. CDR1 is ENHRY, CDR2 SYGVKD, per germline. This CDR3 is 13 amino acids long. These data originate in a study of blood T cell repertoires in COVID-19. Study as a whole: The United States, Italy and Spain supplied acute and convalescent COVID-19 samples. Sources were T cells, B-cell-depleted T cells, or PBMCs; the material itself was cDNA or gDNA.

This chain links TRBV10-3 with TRBJ2-1; tentatively, D is TRBD2 (7 bases). The sequencing input was peripheral blood. The TCR was taken from a woman between 65 and 79 years old with acute or convalescent COVID-19. In DNA form, the CDR3 reads TGTGCCATCCTGCCGAATGGGGGGGCTGAGCAGTTCTTC. Amino acids: CAILPNGGAEQFF.